The T cell receptor (beta chain) under discussion was sequenced for a study of beta chain features in type 1 diabetes. Whole-study results and caveats: It was not settled here whether HLA type affects TCRB rearrangement.

A remark on this clone: What it recognizes is unknown.

Investigators reverse transcribed all isolated RNA, so they sequenced expressed TCRB transcripts. The repertoire was sequenced with immunoSEQ multiplex PCR; TCRdb's copy has only in-frame clones and lacks some. The sample records roughly 370,000 clones, roughly 13% being singletons. Trimming pared 0 bases from V and 7 bases from J, leaving 14 bases between. The CDR3 has 15 amino acids. Germline V lookup: CDR1 SGHDN, CDR2 FVKESK. The J gene is TRBJ2-3, the V gene TRBV14; tentatively, D is TRBD2 (6 bases). The TCR comes from a man aged 25 to 45 in good health. Sequencing used naive CD4+ T cells from blood. The CDR3 DNA reads TGTGCCAGCAGCCAAGAATCGCGGGATCGGAATACGCAGTATTTT. Residues: CASSQESRDRNTQYF.